The clone carrying this T cell receptor (beta chain) was detected only once. No antigen is known for it. Researchers reported that TCR beta cDNA libraries carried unique molecular identifiers. Around 500,000 cDNA molecules were obtained per 1 to 10 million input T cells. TCRdb ran MiXCR on the PCR reads and lists one entry per CDR3 protein. The sample yields fewer than 700,000 distinct CDR3 sequences, roughly 45% seen once. V lost 0 bases and J lost 8, with 13 bases in between. This CDR3 spans 13 amino acids. From germline, CDR1 is GTSNPN and CDR2 SVGIG (reference sequence). The data stem from a study of post-analysis software for immune sequencing data. The overall study: Disease courses included relapsing-remitting, secondary progressive and progressive-relapsing multiple sclerosis.

General study findings and limits: Samples made in the same batch grouped tightly together by F measure. Compared against controls, patients with multiple sclerosis displayed significantly lower normalized Chao1 diversity. Elevated frequency relative to controls characterized four or five TRBV segments in patients, TRBV5-6, TRBV5-1 and TRBV20-1 among them.

The V gene is TRBV30, the J gene TRBJ1-2; D uncertain. This TCR came from a girl between 5 and 17 years old with multiple sclerosis. Sequenced sample: blood. The CDR3 nucleotides are TGTGCCTGGAGTGTAGACACCAAAGGAGGCTACACCTTC. Its translation is CAWSVDTKGGYTF.